Sequencing of this T cell receptor beta chain was carried out in a study of blood T cell repertoires in COVID-19. Looking at the study overall: Researchers got acute and convalescent COVID-19 samples from the United States, Italy and Spain. PBMCs, B-cell-depleted T cells, or T cells provided the cDNA or gDNA that made up the material.

The CDR3 extends over 14 amino acids. Germline-derived CDR1 and CDR2 are SGHKS and YYEKEE (reference sequence). V gave up 3 bases and J gave up 1 base, with 11 bases separating them. Profiled with immunoSEQ multiplex PCR; TCRdb holds only in-frame clones, not every one. In the table there are a few hundred thousand clones, about four fifths of which are singletons. Sequences were obtained from peripheral blood. The clonotype originates from a man older than 75 with acute or convalescent COVID-19. V is TRBV5-5 and J is TRBJ2-7; the D is unclear. CDR3 bases: TGTGCCAGCAGCTCTACCCAATGGTCCTACGAGCAGTACTTC. Its translation is CASSSTQWSYEQYF.